One and the same sample provided the 5 T cell receptor beta chains below, sequenced in a study of cytomegalovirus exposure and HLA in healthy donors. Sequencing was performed with immunoSEQ multiplex PCR; in TCRdb, only in-frame clones are kept and a portion is missing. The repertoire holds tens of thousands of clones, with roughly 94% as singletons. Material for sequencing was PBMCs. Every receptor here comes from a woman younger than 35 in good health and CMV-seronegative.

The chain uses TRBV2 and TRBJ2-1; 11 positions agree with TRBD2. V trimming: 5 bases; J trimming: 4 bases; junction bases outside the gene matches: 4. CDR1 is SNHLY and CDR2 is FYNNEI in the germline V gene. This CDR3 spans 15 amino acids. Written as DNA, the CDR3 is TGTGCCAGCAGTAAGGGACTAGCGGCTTACAATGAGCAGTTCTTC. It specifies CASSKGLAAYNEQFF.

The rearrangement uses TRBV5-1 and TRBJ2-7; 9 bases map to TRBD2. The CDR3 runs 14 residues. Trimming cost V 4 bases and J 6 bases; bases outside gene matches: 8. Germline V gene lookup returns CDR1 SGHRS and CDR2 YFSETQ. CDR3 in amino acids: CASSGPGLAVEQYF. For the CDR3, the DNA is TGCGCCAGCAGCGGCCCGGGACTAGCTGTCGAGCAGTACTTC.

This rearrangement joins TRBV7-9 to TRBJ2-7; D not resolved. The CDR3 consists of 14 residues. Per the germline V gene, CDR1 is SEHNR and CDR2 is FQNEAQ (reference sequence). Trimming pared 5 bases from V and 6 bases from J, leaving 17 bases between. The CDR3 DNA reads as TGTGCCAGCAGCCCCCCTCTTCCCCTACGCGAGCAGTACTTC. Its translation: CASSPPLPLREQYF.

This clone was recorded once. The chain is built from TRBV27 and TRBJ1-5; D is ambiguous. V gave up 2 bases and J gave up 3 bases, with 8 bases separating them. The CDR3 is made up of 14 amino acids. CDR1 is MNHEY, CDR2 SMNVEV, per germline (reference sequence). CDR3 loop: CASSLGPLNQPQHF. CDR3 sequence (DNA): TGTGCCAGCAGTTTAGGGCCACTCAATCAGCCCCAGCATTTT.

CDR3 coding DNA: TGTGCCAGCAGTCCTCAGTGGCGGGAGGGCCTAGAGACCCAGTACTTC. Its protein is CASSPQWREGLETQYF. This chain joins TRBV27 and TRBJ2-5, with 9 nucleotides matching TRBD2. The germline CDR1 and CDR2 sequences are MNHEY and SMNVEV (reference sequence). After removal of 5 bases from V and 4 bases from J, the junction contained 11 bases not matched to a gene. This CDR3 region has 16 residues.